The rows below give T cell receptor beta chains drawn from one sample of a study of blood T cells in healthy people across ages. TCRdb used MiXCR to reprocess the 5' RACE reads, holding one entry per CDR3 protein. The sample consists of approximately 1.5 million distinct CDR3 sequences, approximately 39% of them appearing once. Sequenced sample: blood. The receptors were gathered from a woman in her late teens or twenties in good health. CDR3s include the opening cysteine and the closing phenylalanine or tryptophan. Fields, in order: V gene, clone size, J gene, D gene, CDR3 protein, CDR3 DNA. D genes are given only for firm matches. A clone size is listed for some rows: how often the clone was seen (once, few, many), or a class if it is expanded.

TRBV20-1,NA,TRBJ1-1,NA,CSASWGGMNTEAFF,TGCAGTGCTAGTTGGGGGGGGATGAACACTGAAGCTTTCTTT
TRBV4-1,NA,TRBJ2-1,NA,CASSPQEDSWGNEQFF,TGCGCCAGCAGCCCCCAGGAGGACTCCTGGGGTAATGAGCAGTTCTTC
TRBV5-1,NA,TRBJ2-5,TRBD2,CASSSGGLYQETQYF,TGCGCCAGCAGCTCGGGGGGACTGTACCAAGAGACCCAGTACTTC
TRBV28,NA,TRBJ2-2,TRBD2,CASSRRGLAAFTGELFF,TGTGCCAGCAGTAGGCGGGGACTAGCGGCCTTTACCGGGGAGCTGTTTTTT
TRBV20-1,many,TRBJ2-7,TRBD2,CSARAGGQPDFYEQYF,TGCAGTGCTAGAGCGGGGGGGCAACCGGATTTCTACGAGCAGTACTTC
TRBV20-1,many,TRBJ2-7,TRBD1,CSAGQGAEAYEQYF,TGCAGTGCTGGACAGGGGGCTGAAGCTTACGAGCAGTACTTC
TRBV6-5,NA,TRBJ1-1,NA,CASSPEVSTEAFF,TGTGCCAGCAGCCCAGAAGTGAGCACTGAAGCTTTCTTT
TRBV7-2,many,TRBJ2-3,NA,CASSFSGTDTQYF,TGTGCCAGCAGCTTTTCCGGCACAGATACGCAGTATTTT
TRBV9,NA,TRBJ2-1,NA,CASSEAPSSYNEQFF,TGTGCCAGCAGCGAAGCGCCGAGCTCCTACAATGAGCAGTTCTTC
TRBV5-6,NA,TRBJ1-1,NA,CASSLDSRVTEAFF,TGTGCCAGCAGCTTGGATTCCAGGGTCACTGAAGCTTTCTTT
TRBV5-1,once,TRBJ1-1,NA,CASSLGRDGNTEAFF,TGCGCCAGCAGCTTGGGACGGGACGGGAACACTGAAGCTTTTTTT
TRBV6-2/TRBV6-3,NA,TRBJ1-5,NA,CASSSPEVHNQPQHF,TGTGCCAGCAGTTCCCCGGAGGTGCACAATCAGCCCCAGCATTTT
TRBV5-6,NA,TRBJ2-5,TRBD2,CASSLGLADQDTQYF,TGTGCCAGCAGCTTGGGTCTAGCGGATCAAGATACCCAGTACTTC
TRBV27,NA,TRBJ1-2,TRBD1,CASSLIGTGGGGYTF,TGTGCCAGCAGTTTAATTGGGACAGGGGGAGGTGGCTACACCTTC
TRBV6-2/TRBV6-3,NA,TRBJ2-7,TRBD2,CASSYSSQVAGVGNEQYF,TGTGCCAGCAGTTATTCCTCGCAGGTGGCGGGAGTAGGCAATGAGCAGTACTTC
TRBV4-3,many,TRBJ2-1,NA,CASSQGSGNEQFF,TGTGCCAGCAGCCAGGGATCCGGTAATGAGCAGTTCTTC
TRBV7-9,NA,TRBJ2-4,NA,CASSSPLGTKNIQYF,TGTGCCAGCAGCTCCCCCCTAGGGACCAAAAACATTCAGTACTTC
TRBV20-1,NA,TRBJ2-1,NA,CRDRTAPNLSYNEQFF,TGCAGGGACAGAACAGCCCCGAACCTATCCTACAATGAGCAGTTCTTC
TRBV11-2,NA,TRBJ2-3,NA,CASSPDPVPTDTQYF,TGTGCCAGCAGCCCAGATCCCGTCCCCACAGATACGCAGTATTTT
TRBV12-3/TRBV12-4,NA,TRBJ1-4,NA,CASSLQRGKLFF,TGTGCCAGCAGTCTTCAAAGGGGAAAACTGTTTTTT
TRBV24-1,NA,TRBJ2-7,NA,CATSRTGTSEQYF,TGTGCCACCAGCAGAACAGGGACAAGCGAGCAGTACTTC
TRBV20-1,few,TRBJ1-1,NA,CSASPRNTEAFF,TGCAGTGCTAGCCCAAGGAACACTGAAGCTTTCTTT
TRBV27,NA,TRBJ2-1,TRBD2,CALVPGTTLNEQFF,TGTGCCCTTGTTCCCGGGACTACGCTCAATGAGCAGTTCTTC
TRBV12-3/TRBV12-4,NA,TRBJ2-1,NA,CASSIKARVDEAYNEQFF,TGTGCCAGCAGTATCAAGGCCCGGGTGGATGAGGCATACAATGAGCAGTTCTTC
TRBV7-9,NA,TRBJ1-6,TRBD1,CAWGQRNNSPLHF,TGTGCCTGGGGACAGCGCAATAATTCACCCCTCCACTTT
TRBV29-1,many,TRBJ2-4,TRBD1,CSVEGTRTGDGNIQYF,TGCAGCGTTGAAGGGACGCGCACAGGGGACGGGAACATTCAGTACTTC
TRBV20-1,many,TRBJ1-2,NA,CSASAGTNYGYTF,TGCAGTGCCTCAGCCGGCACCAACTATGGCTACACCTTC
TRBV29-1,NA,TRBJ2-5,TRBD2,CSARLAAEQYF,TGCAGCGCCCGACTAGCAGCTGAGCAGTACTTC
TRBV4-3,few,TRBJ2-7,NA,CASPGFPKGHEQYF,TGCGCCAGCCCTGGGTTTCCAAAGGGCCACGAGCAGTACTTC
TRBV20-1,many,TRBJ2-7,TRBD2,CSARLAGGPYEQYF,TGCAGTGCTAGACTAGCGGGGGGGCCCTACGAGCAGTACTTC
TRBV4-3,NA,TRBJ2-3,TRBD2,CASSQGSGLAGTPVFTDTQYF,TGCGCCAGCAGCCAAGGCTCAGGGCTAGCGGGGACCCCGGTCTTCACAGATACGCAGTATTTT
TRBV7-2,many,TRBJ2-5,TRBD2,CASSLGLAGGQETQYF,TGTGCCAGCAGCTTAGGGCTAGCGGGAGGCCAAGAGACCCAGTACTTC
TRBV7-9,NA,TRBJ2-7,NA,CASSSMRQGPYEQYF,TGTGCCAGCAGCTCCATGCGGCAGGGTCCCTACGAGCAGTACTTC
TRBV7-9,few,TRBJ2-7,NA,CASSLSSRNHYEQYF,TGTGCCAGCAGCTTATCTAGCCGAAACCACTACGAGCAGTACTTC
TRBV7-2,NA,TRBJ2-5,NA,CASSMQGFSYNEQYF,TGTGCCAGCAGTATGCAGGGATTCTCCTACAATGAGCAGTACTTC
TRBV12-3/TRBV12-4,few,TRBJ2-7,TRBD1,CASSGQGVSEQYF,TGTGCCAGCAGCGGACAGGGTGTGAGCGAGCAGTACTTC
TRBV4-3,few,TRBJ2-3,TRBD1,CASSLKTGPDMQYF,TGCGCCAGCAGCCTGAAGACAGGGCCGGATATGCAGTATTTT
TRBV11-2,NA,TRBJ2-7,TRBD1,CASSPDRTYNEQYF,TGTGCCAGCTCCCCGGACAGGACGTACAATGAGCAGTACTTC
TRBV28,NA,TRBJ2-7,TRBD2,CAGAASGISHEQYF,TGTGCCGGGGCGGCTAGCGGGATATCGCACGAGCAGTACTTC
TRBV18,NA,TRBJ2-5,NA,CASSPGFWEAQYF,TGTGCCAGCTCACCAGGGTTCTGGGAGGCCCAGTACTTC
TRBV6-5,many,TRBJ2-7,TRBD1,CASSYFGQGNYEQYF,TGTGCCAGCAGTTACTTCGGACAGGGGAACTACGAGCAGTACTTC
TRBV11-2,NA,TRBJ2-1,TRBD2,CASSLALRLATAYNEQFF,TGTGCCAGCAGCTTAGCCCTACGACTAGCGACGGCCTACAATGAGCAGTTCTTC
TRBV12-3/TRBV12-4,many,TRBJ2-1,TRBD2,CASSWGLAGGNEQFF,TGTGCCAGCAGTTGGGGACTAGCGGGAGGGAATGAGCAGTTCTTC
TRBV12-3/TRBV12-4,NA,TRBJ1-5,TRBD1,CASTTGGAFQPQHF,TGTGCCAGCACTACAGGGGGCGCATTTCAGCCCCAGCATTTT
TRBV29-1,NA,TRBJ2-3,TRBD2,CSVDFWRGGHKDTQYF,TGCAGCGTTGATTTCTGGCGGGGGGGCCATAAAGATACGCAGTATTTT
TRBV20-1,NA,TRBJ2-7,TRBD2,CSASTSPTYEQYF,TGCAGTGCTTCGACTAGCCCAACCTACGAGCAGTACTTC
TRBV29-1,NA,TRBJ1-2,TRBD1,CSVDRDSNNYGYTF,TGCAGCGTTGACCGGGACAGCAATAACTATGGCTACACCTTC